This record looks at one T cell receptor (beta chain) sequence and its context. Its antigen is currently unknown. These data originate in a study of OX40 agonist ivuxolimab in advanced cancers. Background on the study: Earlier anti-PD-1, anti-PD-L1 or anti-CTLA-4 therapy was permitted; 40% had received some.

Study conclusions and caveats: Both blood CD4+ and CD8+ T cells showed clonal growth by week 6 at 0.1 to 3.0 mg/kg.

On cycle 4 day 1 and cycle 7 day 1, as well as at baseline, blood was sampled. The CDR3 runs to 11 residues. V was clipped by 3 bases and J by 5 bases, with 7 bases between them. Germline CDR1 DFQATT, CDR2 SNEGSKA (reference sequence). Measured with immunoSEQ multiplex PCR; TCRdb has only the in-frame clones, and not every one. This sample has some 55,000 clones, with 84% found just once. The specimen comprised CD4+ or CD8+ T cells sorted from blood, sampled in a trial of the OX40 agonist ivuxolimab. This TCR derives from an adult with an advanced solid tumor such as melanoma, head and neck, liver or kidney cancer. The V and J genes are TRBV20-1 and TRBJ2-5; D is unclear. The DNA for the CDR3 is TGCAGTGCTAGGCCAGTTGAGACCCAGTACTTC. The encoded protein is CSARPVETQYF.